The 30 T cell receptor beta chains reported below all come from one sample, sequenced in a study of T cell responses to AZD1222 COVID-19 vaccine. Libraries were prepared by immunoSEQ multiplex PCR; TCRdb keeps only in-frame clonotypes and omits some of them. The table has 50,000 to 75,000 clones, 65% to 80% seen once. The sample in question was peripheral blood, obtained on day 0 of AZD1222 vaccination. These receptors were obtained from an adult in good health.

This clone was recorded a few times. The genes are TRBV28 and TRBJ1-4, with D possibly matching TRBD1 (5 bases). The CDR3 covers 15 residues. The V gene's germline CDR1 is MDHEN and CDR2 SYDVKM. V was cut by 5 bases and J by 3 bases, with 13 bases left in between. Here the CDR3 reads CASSPWDGANEKLFF. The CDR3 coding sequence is TGTGCCAGCAGTCCATGGGACGGCGCTAATGAAAAACTGTTTTTT.

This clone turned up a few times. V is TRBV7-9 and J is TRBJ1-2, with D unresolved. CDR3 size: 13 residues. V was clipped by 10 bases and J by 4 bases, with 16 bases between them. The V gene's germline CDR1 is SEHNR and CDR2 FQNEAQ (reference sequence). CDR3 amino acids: CATQEDLGYGYTF. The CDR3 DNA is TGTGCCACTCAAGAAGACCTCGGCTATGGCTACACCTTC.

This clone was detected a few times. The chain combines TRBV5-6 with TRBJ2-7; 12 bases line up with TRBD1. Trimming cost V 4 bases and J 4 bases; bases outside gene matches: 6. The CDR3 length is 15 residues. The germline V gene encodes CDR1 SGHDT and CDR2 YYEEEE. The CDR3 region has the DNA TGTGCCAGCAGCACCCGGGACAGGGGGCTTTACGAGCAGTACTTC. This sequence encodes CASSTRDRGLYEQYF.

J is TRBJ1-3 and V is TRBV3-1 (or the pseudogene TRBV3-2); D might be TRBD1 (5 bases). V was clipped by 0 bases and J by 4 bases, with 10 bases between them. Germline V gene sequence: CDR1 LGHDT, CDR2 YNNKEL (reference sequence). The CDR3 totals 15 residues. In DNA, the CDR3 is TGTGCCAGCAGCCAAGATCTGGCAGGGGGAAACACCATATATTTT. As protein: CASSQDLAGGNTIYF.

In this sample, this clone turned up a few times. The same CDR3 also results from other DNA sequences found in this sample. CDR3: CASSPLGGGLTDTQYF. The CDR3 nucleotides are TGTGCCAGCAGCCCGTTAGGGGGGGGGCTCACAGATACGCAGTATTTT. The V and J genes are TRBV7-2 and TRBJ2-3, with D possibly TRBD2 on 7 matching bases. Germline loops: CDR1 SGHTA, CDR2 FQGNSA. The CDR3 runs 16 residues. V lost 5 bases to trimming and J lost 2 bases, with 17 bases between them.

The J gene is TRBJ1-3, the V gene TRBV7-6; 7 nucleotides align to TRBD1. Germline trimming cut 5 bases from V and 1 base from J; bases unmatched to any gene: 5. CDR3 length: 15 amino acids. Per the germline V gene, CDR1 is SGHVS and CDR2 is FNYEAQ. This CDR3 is CASSPGGTSGNTIYF. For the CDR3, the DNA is TGTGCCAGCAGCCCAGGGGGGACATCTGGAAACACCATATATTTT.

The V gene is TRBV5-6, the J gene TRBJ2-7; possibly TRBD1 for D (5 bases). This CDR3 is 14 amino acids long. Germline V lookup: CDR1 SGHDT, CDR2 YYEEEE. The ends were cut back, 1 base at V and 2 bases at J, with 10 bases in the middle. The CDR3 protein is CASSLRRAPYEQYF. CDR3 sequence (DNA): TGTGCCAGCAGCTTGCGCAGGGCACCCTACGAGCAGTACTTC.

The CDR3, as DNA: TGTGCCAGCACCGAGTGGGACGCATCCTACGAGCAGTACTTC. Protein: CASTEWDASYEQYF. The chain couples TRBV6-6 to TRBJ2-7, with D perhaps matching TRBD1 or TRBD2 (5 bases each). The ends were cut back, 7 bases at V and 1 base at J, with 14 bases in the middle. This CDR3 is built from 14 residues. Per germline, CDR1 MNHNY and CDR2 SVGAGI (reference sequence).

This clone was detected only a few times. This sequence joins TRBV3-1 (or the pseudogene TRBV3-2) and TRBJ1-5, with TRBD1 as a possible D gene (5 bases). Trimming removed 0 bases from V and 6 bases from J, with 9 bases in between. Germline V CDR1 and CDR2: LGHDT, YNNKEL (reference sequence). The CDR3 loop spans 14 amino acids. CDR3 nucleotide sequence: TGTGCCAGCAGCCAAGATTCGGGGACTCAGCCCCAGCATTTT. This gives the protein CASSQDSGTQPQHF.

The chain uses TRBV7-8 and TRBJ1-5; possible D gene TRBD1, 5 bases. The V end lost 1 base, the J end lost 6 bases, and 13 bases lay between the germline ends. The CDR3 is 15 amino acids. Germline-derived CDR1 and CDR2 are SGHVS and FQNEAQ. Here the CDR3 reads CASSLVGAEGQPQHF. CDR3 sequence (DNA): TGTGCCAGCAGCTTAGTAGGGGCGGAAGGTCAGCCCCAGCATTTT. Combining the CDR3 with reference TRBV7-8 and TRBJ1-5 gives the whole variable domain GAGVSQSPRYKVAKRGQDVALRCDPISGHVSLFWYQQALGQGPEFLTYFQNEAQLDKSGLPSDRFFAERPEGSVSTLKIQRTQQEDSAVYLCASSLVGAEGQPQHFGDGTRLSIL.

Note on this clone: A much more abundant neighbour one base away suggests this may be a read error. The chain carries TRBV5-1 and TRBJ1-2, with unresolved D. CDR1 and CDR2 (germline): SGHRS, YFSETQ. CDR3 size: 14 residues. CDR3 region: CVSSLAGEAGGYTF. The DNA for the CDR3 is TGCGTCAGCAGCTTGGCCGGCGAAGCGGGTGGCTACACCTTC.

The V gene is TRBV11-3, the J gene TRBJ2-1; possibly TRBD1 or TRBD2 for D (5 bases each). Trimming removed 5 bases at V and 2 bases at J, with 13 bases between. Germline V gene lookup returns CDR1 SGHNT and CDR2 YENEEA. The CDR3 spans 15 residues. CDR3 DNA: TGTGCCAGCAGCGACCCCGGGACCACCTACAATGAGCAGTTCTTC. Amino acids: CASSDPGTTYNEQFF.

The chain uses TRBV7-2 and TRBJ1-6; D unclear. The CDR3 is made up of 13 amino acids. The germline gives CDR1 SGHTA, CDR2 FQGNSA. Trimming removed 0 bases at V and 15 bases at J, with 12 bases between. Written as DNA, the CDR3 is TGTGCCAGCAGCTTAGCGGGTCGCGCCATCCTCCACTTT. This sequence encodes CASSLAGRAILHF.

CDR3 region: CASAGQETQYF. The CDR3 DNA reads as TGTGCCAGCGCGGGGCAAGAGACCCAGTACTTC. The chain recombines TRBV12-3 or TRBV12-4 with TRBJ2-5; D might be TRBD2 (6 bases). This CDR3 comprises 11 residues. Trimming cost V 8 bases and J 2 bases, with 6 bases left between them.

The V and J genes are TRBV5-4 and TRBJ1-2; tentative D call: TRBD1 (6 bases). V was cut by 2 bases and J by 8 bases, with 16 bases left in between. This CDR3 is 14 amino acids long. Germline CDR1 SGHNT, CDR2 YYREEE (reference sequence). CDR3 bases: TGTGCCAGCAGCTTTTTAACAGGGAGAGGGGGCTACACCTTC. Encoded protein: CASSFLTGRGGYTF.

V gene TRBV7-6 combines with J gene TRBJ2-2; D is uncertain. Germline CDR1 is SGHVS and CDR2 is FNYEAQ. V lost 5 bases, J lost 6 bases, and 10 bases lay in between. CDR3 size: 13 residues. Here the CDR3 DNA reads TGTGCCAGCAGCCCTAAGGTGGCCGGGGAGCTGTTTTTT. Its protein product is CASSPKVAGELFF.

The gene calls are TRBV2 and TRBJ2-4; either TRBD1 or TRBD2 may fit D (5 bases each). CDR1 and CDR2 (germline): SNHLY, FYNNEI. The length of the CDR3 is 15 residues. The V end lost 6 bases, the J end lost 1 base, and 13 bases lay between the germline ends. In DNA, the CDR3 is TGTGCCAGCAGGGCAGTTGGGGGTGCCAAAAACATTCAGTACTTC. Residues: CASRAVGGAKNIQYF. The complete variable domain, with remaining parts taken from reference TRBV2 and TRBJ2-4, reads EPEVTQTPSHQVTQMGQEVILRCVPISNHLYFYWYRQILGQKVEFLVSFYNNEISEKSEIFDDQFSVERPDGSNFTLKIRSTKLEDSAMYFCASRAVGGAKNIQYFGAGTRLSVL.

As DNA, the CDR3 is TGTGCCAGCAGCTTAGAGCAGAGATCACCCCTCCACTTT. Protein product: CASSLEQRSPLHF. The V call is TRBV7-2, the J call TRBJ1-6; D not resolved. From germline, CDR1 is SGHTA and CDR2 FQGNSA. Trimming removed 1 base at V and 10 bases at J, with 8 bases between. The CDR3 has 13 amino acids.

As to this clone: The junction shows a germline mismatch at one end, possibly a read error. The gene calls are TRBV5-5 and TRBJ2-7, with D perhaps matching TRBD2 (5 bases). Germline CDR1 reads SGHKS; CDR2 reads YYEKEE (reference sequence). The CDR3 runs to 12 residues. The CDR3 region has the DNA TGTGCCAGCAGCTTGGGGGAGATCTTGGGTAGCTTC. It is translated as CASSLGEILGSF. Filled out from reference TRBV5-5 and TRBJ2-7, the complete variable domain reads DAGVTQSPTHLIKTRGQQVTLRCSPISGHKSVSWYQQVLGQGPQFIFQYYEKEERGRGNFPDRFSARQFPNYSSELNVNALLLGDSALYLCASSLGEILGSFGPGTRLTVT.

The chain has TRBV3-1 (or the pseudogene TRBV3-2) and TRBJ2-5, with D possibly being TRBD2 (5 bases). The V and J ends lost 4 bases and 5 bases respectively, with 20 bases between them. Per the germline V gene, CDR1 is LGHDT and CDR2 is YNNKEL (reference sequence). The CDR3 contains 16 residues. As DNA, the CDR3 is TGTGCCAGCAGCCCGGCTGTCTGGGGAGAGAGCGAGACCCAGTACTTC. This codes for CASSPAVWGESETQYF.

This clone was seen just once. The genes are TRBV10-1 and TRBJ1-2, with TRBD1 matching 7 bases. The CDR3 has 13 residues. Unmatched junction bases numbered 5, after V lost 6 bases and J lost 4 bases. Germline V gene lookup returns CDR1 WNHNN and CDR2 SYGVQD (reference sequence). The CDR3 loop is CASSQTGTYGYTF. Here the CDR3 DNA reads TGCGCCAGCAGCCAGACAGGGACCTATGGCTACACCTTC.

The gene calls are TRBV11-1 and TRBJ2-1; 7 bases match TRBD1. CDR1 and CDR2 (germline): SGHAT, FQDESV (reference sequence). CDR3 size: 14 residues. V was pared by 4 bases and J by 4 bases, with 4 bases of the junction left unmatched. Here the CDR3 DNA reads TGTGCCAGCAGCTCCCTGACAGGGTACAATGAGCAGTTCTTC. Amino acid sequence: CASSSLTGYNEQFF.

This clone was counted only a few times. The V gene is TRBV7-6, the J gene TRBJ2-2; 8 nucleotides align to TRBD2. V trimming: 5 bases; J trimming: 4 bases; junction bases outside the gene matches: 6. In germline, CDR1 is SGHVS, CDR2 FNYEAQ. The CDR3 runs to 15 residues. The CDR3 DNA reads TGTGCCAGCAGCGCGGGGGGCAGGGTCACCGGGGAGCTGTTTTTT. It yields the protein CASSAGGRVTGELFF.

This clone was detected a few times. The CDR3 spells CSVGRGAFF. The CDR3 DNA reads as TGCAGCGTGGGTCGGGGAGCTTTCTTT. The chain carries TRBV29-1 and TRBJ1-1; D is unresolved. The V gene's germline CDR1 is SQVTM and CDR2 ANQGSEA. The CDR3 sequence is 9 residues long. Trimming shortened V by 6 bases and J by 10 bases, and 9 bases separated the two germline ends. Supplemented by reference TRBV29-1 and TRBJ1-1, the full variable domain reads SAVISQKPSRDICQRGTSLTIQCQVDSQVTMMFWYRQQPGQSLTLIATANQGSEATYESGFVIDKFPISRPNLTFSTLTVSNMSPEDSSIYLCSVGRGAFFGQGTRLTVV.

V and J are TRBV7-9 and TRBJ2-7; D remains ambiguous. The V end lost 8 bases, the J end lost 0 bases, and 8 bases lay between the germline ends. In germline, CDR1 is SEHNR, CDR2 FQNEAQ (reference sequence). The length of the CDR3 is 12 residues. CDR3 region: CASGQLSYEQYF. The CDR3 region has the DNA TGTGCCAGCGGGCAGCTCTCCTACGAGCAGTACTTC.

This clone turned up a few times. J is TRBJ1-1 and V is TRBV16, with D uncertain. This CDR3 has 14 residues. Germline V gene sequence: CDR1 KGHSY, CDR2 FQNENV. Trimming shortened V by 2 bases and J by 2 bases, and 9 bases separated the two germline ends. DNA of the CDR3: TGTGCCAGCAGCCAAGGGTCAGATAACACTGAAGCTTTCTTT. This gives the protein CASSQGSDNTEAFF.

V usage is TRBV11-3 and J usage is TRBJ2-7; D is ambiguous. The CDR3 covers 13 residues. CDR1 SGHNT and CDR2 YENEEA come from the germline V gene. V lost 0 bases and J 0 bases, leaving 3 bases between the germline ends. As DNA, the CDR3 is TGTGCCAGCAGCTTAGACAGCTCCTACGAGCAGTACTTC. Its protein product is CASSLDSSYEQYF.

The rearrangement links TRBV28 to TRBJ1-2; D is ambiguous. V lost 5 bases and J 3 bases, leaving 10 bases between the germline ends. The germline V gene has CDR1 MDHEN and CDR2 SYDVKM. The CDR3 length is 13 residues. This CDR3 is CASSPFGYYGYTF. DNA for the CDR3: TGTGCCAGCAGTCCGTTTGGGTACTATGGCTACACCTTC.

The CDR3 spells CASSLGWQGDEKLFF. Here the CDR3 DNA reads TGTGCCAGCAGCTTAGGGTGGCAGGGAGACGAAAAACTGTTTTTT. The V call is TRBV11-2, the J call TRBJ1-4; possible D gene TRBD1, 5 bases. Trimming stripped 1 base from V and 8 bases from J, with 14 bases between. CDR3 size: 15 residues. CDR1 SGHAT and CDR2 FQNNGV come from the germline V gene.

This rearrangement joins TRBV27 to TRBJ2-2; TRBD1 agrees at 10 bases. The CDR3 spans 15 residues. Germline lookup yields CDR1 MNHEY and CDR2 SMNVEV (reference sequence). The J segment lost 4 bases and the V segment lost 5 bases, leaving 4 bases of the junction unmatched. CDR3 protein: CASSPGQGGTGELFF. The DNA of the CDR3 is TGTGCCAGCAGTCCTGGACAGGGGGGCACCGGGGAGCTGTTTTTT.